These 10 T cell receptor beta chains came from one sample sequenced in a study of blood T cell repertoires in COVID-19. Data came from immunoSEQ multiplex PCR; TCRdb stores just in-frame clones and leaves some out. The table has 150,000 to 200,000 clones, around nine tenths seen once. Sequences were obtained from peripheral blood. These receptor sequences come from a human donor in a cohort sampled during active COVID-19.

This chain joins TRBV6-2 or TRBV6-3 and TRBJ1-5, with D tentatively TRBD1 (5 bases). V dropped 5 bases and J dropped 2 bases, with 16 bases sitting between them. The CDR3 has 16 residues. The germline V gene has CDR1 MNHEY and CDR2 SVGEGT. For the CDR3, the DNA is TGTGCCAGCAGTCCCTGGGGCGGGGTGGGCAATCAGCCCCAGCATTTT. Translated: CASSPWGGVGNQPQHF.

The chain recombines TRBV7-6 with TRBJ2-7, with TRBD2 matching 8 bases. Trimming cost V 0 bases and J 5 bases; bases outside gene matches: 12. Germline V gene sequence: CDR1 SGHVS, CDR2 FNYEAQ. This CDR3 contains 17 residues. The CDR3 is CASSLAPGRALFNEQYF. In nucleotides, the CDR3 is TGTGCCAGCAGCTTAGCTCCCGGGAGGGCCCTCTTTAACGAGCAGTACTTC.

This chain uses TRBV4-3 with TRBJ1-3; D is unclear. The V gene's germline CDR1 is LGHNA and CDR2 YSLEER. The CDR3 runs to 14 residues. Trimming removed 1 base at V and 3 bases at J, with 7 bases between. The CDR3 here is CASSQAGSGNTIYF. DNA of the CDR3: TGCGCCAGCAGCCAAGCGGGGAGTGGAAACACCATATATTTT.

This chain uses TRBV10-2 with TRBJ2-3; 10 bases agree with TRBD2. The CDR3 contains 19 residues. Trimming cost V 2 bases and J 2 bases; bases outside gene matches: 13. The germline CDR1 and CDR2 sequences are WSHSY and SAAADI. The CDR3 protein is CASSETPLRAGGVTDTQYF. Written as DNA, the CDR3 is TGCGCCAGCAGTGAGACCCCACTTCGAGCGGGAGGGGTCACAGATACGCAGTATTTT.

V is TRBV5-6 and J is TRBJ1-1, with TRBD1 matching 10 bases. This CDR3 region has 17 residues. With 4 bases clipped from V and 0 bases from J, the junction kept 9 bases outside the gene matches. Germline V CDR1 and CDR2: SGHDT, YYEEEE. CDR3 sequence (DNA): TGTGCCAGCAGCCCACCGGGACAGGGGATTTTGAACACTGAAGCTTTCTTT. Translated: CASSPPGQGILNTEAFF.

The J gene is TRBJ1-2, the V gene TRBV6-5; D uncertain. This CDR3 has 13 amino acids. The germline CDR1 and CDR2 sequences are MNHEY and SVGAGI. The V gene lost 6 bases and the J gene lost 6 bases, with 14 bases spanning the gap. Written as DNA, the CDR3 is TGTGCCAGCAGGGGCCCCACCATCGATGGCTACACCTTC. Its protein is CASRGPTIDGYTF.

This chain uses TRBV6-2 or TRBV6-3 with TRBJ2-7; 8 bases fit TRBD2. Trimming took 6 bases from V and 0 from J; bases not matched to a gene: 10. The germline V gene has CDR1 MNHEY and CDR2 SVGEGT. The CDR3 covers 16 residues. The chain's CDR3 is CASSPPRAGGSYEQYF. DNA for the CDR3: TGTGCCAGCAGCCCCCCAAGGGCGGGGGGCTCCTACGAGCAGTACTTC.

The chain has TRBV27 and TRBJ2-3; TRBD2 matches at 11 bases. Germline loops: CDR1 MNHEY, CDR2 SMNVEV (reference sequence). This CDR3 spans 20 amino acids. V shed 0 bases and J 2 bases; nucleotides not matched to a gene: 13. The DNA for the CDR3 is TGTGCCAGCAGTTTATCGATGGGGCTAGCGGGGGGCCCCTCCACAGATACGCAGTATTTT. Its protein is CASSLSMGLAGGPSTDTQYF.

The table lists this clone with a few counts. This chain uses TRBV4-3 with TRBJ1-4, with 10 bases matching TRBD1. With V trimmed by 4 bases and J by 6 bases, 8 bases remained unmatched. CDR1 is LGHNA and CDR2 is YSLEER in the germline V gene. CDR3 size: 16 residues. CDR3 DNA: TGCGCCAGCAGCCGTTGGACCGGGACAGGGGATGAAAAACTGTTTTTT. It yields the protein CASSRWTGTGDEKLFF.

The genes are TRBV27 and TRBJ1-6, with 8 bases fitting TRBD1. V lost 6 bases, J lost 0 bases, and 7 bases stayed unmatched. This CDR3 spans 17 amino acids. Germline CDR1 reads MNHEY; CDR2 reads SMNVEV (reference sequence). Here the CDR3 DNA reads TGTGCCAGCAGCCTTAGACAGGGGAGCTCCTATAATTCACCCCTCCACTTT. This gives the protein CASSLRQGSSYNSPLHF.